Listed below are T cell receptor beta chains from one sample, sequenced in a study of T cells after posttransplantation cyclophosphamide. Clones were read by immunoSEQ multiplex PCR, and TCRdb kept only the in-frame ones, dropping some. Of about 3,200 clones listed, roughly 62% are singletons. Sequencing was carried out using memory CD8+ T cells sorted from blood. The receptors come from a woman in her twenties or thirties in good health and a related stem cell transplant donor. Each CDR3 is given with its conserved first and last residue. Fields, in order: clone size, V gene, J gene, D gene, CDR3 DNA, CDR3 protein. D genes are given only for firm matches. The listing skips clone size in some rows; elsewhere it reads once, few, many or a size class.

few,TRBV19,TRBJ1-1,TRBD1,TGTGCCAGTAGTAGGGGACAGGGGATGAACACTGAAGCTTTCTTT,CASSRGQGMNTEAFF
-,TRBV30,TRBJ1-4,TRBD1,TGTGCCTGGAGGGACAGGCCAATAAAATACGGGGGATTTGGGGAAAAACTGTTTTTT,CAWRDRPIKYGGFGEKLFF
few,TRBV6-5,TRBJ2-3,-,TGTGCCAGCAGTTACGGTCGGGAATACACAGATACGCAGTATTTT,CASSYGREYTDTQYF
-,TRBV7-8,TRBJ1-1,TRBD1,TGTGCCAGCAGCCTATGGACAGGGAAGAACACTGAAGCTTTCTTT,CASSLWTGKNTEAFF
-,TRBV6-4,TRBJ2-5,TRBD1,TGTGCCAGCAGTGAACGAGGGGGCGAAGAGACCCAGTACTTC,CASSERGGEETQYF
-,TRBV15,TRBJ2-1,-,TGTGCCACCAGCAGAGCCCGACTAGGCAATGAGCAGTTCTTC,CATSRARLGNEQFF
-,TRBV6-4,TRBJ1-1,-,TGTGCCAGCCGCGAGGGGGAGAACACTGAAGCTTTCTTT,CASREGENTEAFF
-,TRBV10-1,TRBJ2-6,-,TGCGCCAGCAGTGAACGAGAAATAGGGGCCAACGTCCTGACTTTC,CASSEREIGANVLTF
-,TRBV27,TRBJ1-2,-,TGTGCCAGCAGTTTGATATCGGGAGGGGGGTATGGCTACACCTTC,CASSLISGGGYGYTF
-,TRBV4-1,TRBJ2-7,-,TGCGCCAGCAGCCAAGTAGAACCCTACGAGCAGTACTTC,CASSQVEPYEQYF
-,TRBV6-1,TRBJ1-3,-,TGTGCCAGCATGCTGACGGGAGACTCTGGAAACACCATATATTTT,CASMLTGDSGNTIYF
-,TRBV7-9,TRBJ2-1,TRBD2,TGTGCCAGCAGCTCGACCGGGACTAGCGGGGGGAGCTCCTACAATGAGCAGTTCTTC,CASSSTGTSGGSSYNEQFF
-,TRBV5-1,TRBJ2-7,TRBD1,TGCGCCAGCAGCCACTCGGCGACAGGGGAGTCCTACGAGCAGTACTTC,CASSHSATGESYEQYF
-,TRBV28,TRBJ2-6,-,TGTGCCAGCAGTTTAGAGTGGGTCGGAGCTGGGGCCAACGTCCTGACTTTC,CASSLEWVGAGANVLTF
-,TRBV4-2,TRBJ2-7,-,TGTGCCAGCAGCCAGCAGGGATTCGGGACAATACTCGAGCAGTACTTC,CASSQQGFGTILEQYF
few,TRBV6-6,TRBJ1-5,TRBD1,TGTGCCAGCAGTTACCCCGGACAGGGCGGCAATCAGCCCCAGCATTTT,CASSYPGQGGNQPQHF
-,TRBV28,TRBJ1-1,TRBD1,TGTGCCAGCAGTGACAGGGGATCGAACACTGAAGCTTTCTTT,CASSDRGSNTEAFF
-,TRBV27,TRBJ2-7,TRBD2,TGTGCCAGCAGACGGGGGGGCACCTTCTACGAGCAGTACTTC,CASRRGGTFYEQYF
-,TRBV27,TRBJ1-1,-,TGTGCCAGCAGGCTATATGGGGGGTCAACACGGACTGAAGCTTTCTTT,CASRLYGGSTRTEAFF
medium-sized,TRBV2,TRBJ2-7,-,TGTGCCAGCATTCCACGGGATTCCCCCGAGCAGTACTTC,CASIPRDSPEQYF
-,TRBV6-5,TRBJ1-2,TRBD1,TGTGCCAGCAGTTCCCCGACAGGGGGTGTGTATGGCTACACCTTC,CASSSPTGGVYGYTF
few,TRBV4-1,TRBJ1-1,TRBD1,TGCGCCAGCAGCCAACAGGGACAGGCTGTGGGGAACACTGAAGCTTTCTTT,CASSQQGQAVGNTEAFF
-,TRBV7-2,TRBJ2-7,-,TGTGCCAGCAGCTTAGCAGCGTCCTTGGGTATGGTAGTTCTTAACTACGAGCAGTACTTC,CASSLAASLGMVVLNYEQYF
-,TRBV15,TRBJ2-4,TRBD1,TGTGCCACCAGCAGAGATCGGACAGGGGTTGACATTCAGTACTTC,CATSRDRTGVDIQYF
-,TRBV5-1,TRBJ2-1,TRBD1,TGCGCCAGCAGCTTGGGACAGGGGGCACACAATGAGCAGTTCTTC,CASSLGQGAHNEQFF
-,TRBV7-9,TRBJ2-2,TRBD2,TGTGCCAGCAGACCCCCCGGGACTAGTACTGGGGAGCTGTTTTTT,CASRPPGTSTGELFF
-,TRBV7-9,TRBJ1-5,-,TGTGCCAGCAGCTTTCCCTATCAGCCCCAGCATTTT,CASSFPYQPQHF
few,TRBV4-3,TRBJ2-4,TRBD1,TGCGCCAGCAGCCAAGAGCCTGGACAGGGGGCCGACATTCAGTACTTC,CASSQEPGQGADIQYF
-,TRBV27,TRBJ1-2,-,TGTGCCAGCAGTTTAGCAGCTAACTATGGCTACACCTTC,CASSLAANYGYTF
-,TRBV5-1,TRBJ2-2,TRBD1,TGCGCCAGCAGCTTGGGTTGGACAGGAGGCGACACCGGGGAGCTGTTTTTT,CASSLGWTGGDTGELFF
-,TRBV19,TRBJ1-2,-,TGTGCCAGTAGGGGGCAGGGATATGGCTACACCTTC,CASRGQGYGYTF